Listed below are T cell receptor beta chains from one sample, sequenced in a study of response to subunit inactivated influenza vaccine. TCRdb re-called the RT-PCR reads with MiXCR, one entry per CDR3 protein. Of 800,000 or so distinct CDR3 sequences in the sample, over 20% were seen once. Sequencing used PBMCs from blood, obtained around 5 days after vaccination. The receptors come from a man in his fifties who received an inactivated influenza vaccine. Both conserved end residues are part of each CDR3. D genes are given only for firm matches. Size is omitted from some rows. Given values are once, few, many or a class for expanded clones.

TRBV5-1	few	-	TRBJ2-7	CASSLGRASTYEQYF	TGCGCCAGCAGCTTGGGACGGGCTTCAACCTACGAGCAGTACTTC
TRBV10-3	-	TRBD2	TRBJ2-1	CAISEPLADRANEQFF	TGTGCCATCAGTGAGCCTCTAGCGGATAGGGCCAATGAGCAGTTCTTC
TRBV4-2	-	TRBD2	TRBJ2-2	CASSHQAGGRPNTGELFF	TGTGCCAGCAGCCACCAAGCGGGGGGGCGTCCAAACACCGGGGAGCTGTTTTTT
TRBV7-3	many	TRBD1	TRBJ2-3	CASSSTGGGTDTQYF	TGTGCCAGCAGCTCCACAGGGGGAGGCACAGATACGCAGTATTTT
TRBV24-1	-	-	TRBJ2-1	CATSDLRGREGHNEQFF	TGTGCCACCAGTGATTTGCGGGGGCGGGAAGGTCACAATGAGCAGTTCTTC
TRBV7-9	few	-	TRBJ1-4	CASSRETGSNEKLFF	TGTGCCAGCAGCCGTGAGACAGGATCGAATGAAAAACTGTTTTTT
TRBV27	few	-	TRBJ2-1	CASSSLLRLNEQFF	TGTGCCAGCAGTTCGCTATTAAGACTCAATGAGCAGTTCTTC
TRBV20-1	few	-	TRBJ2-1	CSARDAGHYNEQFF	TGCAGTGCTAGAGATGCCGGGCACTACAATGAGCAGTTCTTC
TRBV12-3/TRBV12-4	-	-	TRBJ2-7	CASSFPPIGIDLHEQYF	TGTGCCAGCAGTTTTCCACCCATTGGGATTGATCTCCACGAGCAGTACTTC
TRBV4-3	once	-	TRBJ1-4	CASSHLWGSNEKLFF	TGCGCCAGCAGCCACCTGTGGGGCAGTAATGAAAAACTGTTTTTT
TRBV20-1	few	-	TRBJ1-2	CSAPPDSSFNYGYTF	TGCAGTGCTCCTCCCGACAGTAGCTTTAACTATGGCTACACCTTC
TRBV7-6	few	TRBD1	TRBJ2-7	CASSPGQESYEQYF	TGTGCCAGCAGCCCCGGACAGGAATCCTACGAGCAGTACTTC
TRBV4-3	-	TRBD2	TRBJ2-3	CASSQEIAGALGDTQYF	TGCGCCAGCAGCCAAGAAATAGCGGGGGCCCTTGGAGATACGCAGTATTTT
TRBV5-5	few	-	TRBJ1-5	CASSSLADLGRQPQHF	TGTGCCAGCAGCTCCCTGGCGGACTTAGGGCGTCAGCCCCAGCATTTT
TRBV7-2	many	TRBD2	TRBJ2-7	CASSLRTSGVGEQYF	TGTGCCAGCAGCTTAAGGACTAGCGGGGTAGGCGAGCAGTACTTC
TRBV7-2	-	-	TRBJ1-2	CASSPRVGDYGYTF	TGTGCCAGCAGCCCCAGGGTAGGGGACTATGGCTACACCTTC
TRBV5-1	-	-	TRBJ1-2	CASSLEMGGGYGYTF	TGCGCCAGCAGCTTGGAAATGGGAGGCGGCTATGGCTACACCTTC
TRBV28	few	-	TRBJ1-1	CASRGGRTEAFF	TGTGCCAGCAGAGGGGGACGCACTGAAGCTTTCTTT
TRBV29-1	-	TRBD2	TRBJ2-3	CSVSRGGTSTDTQYF	TGCAGCGTTTCCCGGGGGGGTACTAGCACAGATACGCAGTATTTT
TRBV2	-	-	TRBJ2-5	CASSVFAAGAGQETQYF	TGTGCCAGCAGTGTCTTCGCCGCCGGGGCAGGCCAAGAGACCCAGTACTTC
TRBV7-2	few	TRBD1	TRBJ2-1	CASSLGQGATHEQFF	TGTGCCAGCAGCCTTGGACAGGGGGCTACCCATGAGCAGTTCTTC
TRBV12-5	few	-	TRBJ1-1	CASGLAANTEAFF	TGTGCTAGTGGTTTGGCAGCGAACACTGAAGCTTTCTTT
TRBV11-2	few	-	TRBJ2-7	CASSLWANYEQYF	TGTGCCAGCAGCTTATGGGCTAACTACGAGCAGTACTTC
TRBV4-3	few	TRBD2	TRBJ2-3	CASSQFIRTSGSDTQYF	TGCGCCAGCAGCCAATTTATTAGGACTAGCGGGAGTGATACGCAGTATTTT
TRBV7-9	many	-	TRBJ1-1	CASSLVGRGNTEAFF	TGTGCCAGCAGCTTAGTAGGTAGGGGAAACACTGAAGCTTTCTTT
TRBV24-1	few	-	TRBJ2-7	CATSAHHEHEQYF	TGTGCCACCAGTGCCCATCACGAGCACGAGCAGTACTTC
TRBV30	-	-	TRBJ2-2	CAWSVPERTSGELFF	TGTGCCTGGAGTGTACCGGAGCGGACGTCCGGGGAGCTGTTTTTT
TRBV29-1	many	TRBD2	TRBJ2-3	CSVRRGVGGTQYF	TGCAGCGTTCGACGGGGGGTCGGTGGTACGCAGTATTTT
TRBV29-1	few	-	TRBJ1-2	CSGSGLYGYTF	TGCAGCGGTTCAGGGCTCTATGGCTACACCTTC